This entry lists 17 T cell receptor beta chains sequenced from one sample in a study of graft-versus-host responses after intestinal transplantation. The table came from immunoSEQ multiplex PCR; TCRdb's copy has only in-frame clones and leaves some out. In the table there are some 24,000 clones, approximately 85% of which are singletons. Specimen: PBMCs, collected more than 450 days after intestinal transplant. These receptors all stem from a human patient who received an intestinal transplant, so some T cells may come from the graft donor.

This clone was observed a few times. This chain connects TRBV5-4 to TRBJ2-5; D not resolved. The germline CDR1 and CDR2 sequences are SGHNT and YYREEE (reference sequence). The V gene lost 1 base and the J gene lost 4 bases, with 8 bases spanning the gap. CDR3 length: 13 amino acids. CDR3 amino acids: CASSLNSLETQYF. The CDR3 nucleotides are TGTGCCAGCAGCTTGAACAGTCTAGAGACCCAGTACTTC.

CDR3 DNA: TGCGCCAGCAGGCGGACTAGCGGGACGAGCACAGATACGCAGTATTTT. It translates to CASRRTSGTSTDTQYF. V usage is TRBV5-1 and J usage is TRBJ2-3, with 12 bases matching TRBD2. Germline lookup yields CDR1 SGHRS and CDR2 YFSETQ. Trimming took 5 bases from V and 0 from J; bases not matched to a gene: 4. The CDR3 covers 16 residues.

The rearrangement links TRBV14 to TRBJ1-1, with a possible D match to TRBD1 (5 bases). V was trimmed by 2 bases and J by 1 base, leaving 11 bases between them. Germline CDR1 SGHDN, CDR2 FVKESK. This CDR3 is 15 amino acids long. The DNA for the CDR3 is TGTGCCAGCAGCCAATATATTAGGGGGAACACTGAAGCTTTCTTT. Translation gives CASSQYIRGNTEAFF.

The rearrangement uses TRBV4-1 and TRBJ2-2; D might be TRBD2 (5 bases). V was clipped by 4 bases and J by 5 bases, with 17 bases between them. The CDR3 contains 16 residues. Germline-derived CDR1 and CDR2 are MGHRA and YSYEKL. The chain's CDR3 is CASSPSEGRRTGELFF. In DNA, the CDR3 is TGCGCCAGCAGCCCCAGTGAGGGAAGAAGAACCGGGGAGCTGTTTTTT.

The chain combines TRBV7-9 with TRBJ2-7; D not resolved. Germline V gene data show CDR1 as SEHNR and CDR2 as FQNEAQ (reference sequence). Trimming stripped 5 bases from V and 3 bases from J, with 17 bases between. The CDR3 loop spans 15 amino acids. CDR3 coding DNA: TGTGCCAGCAGCACCTCACTCGGGCAGAGCTACGAGCAGTACTTC. Its protein product is CASSTSLGQSYEQYF.

The chain combines TRBV11-3 with TRBJ2-1; D gene uncertain. This CDR3 contains 15 residues. Germline lookup yields CDR1 SGHNT and CDR2 YENEEA. V was shortened by 5 bases and J by 0 bases, with 11 bases between the two germline ends. CDR3 amino acids: CASSPIVTSYNEQFF. Written as DNA, the CDR3 is TGTGCCAGCAGCCCTATTGTGACCTCCTACAATGAGCAGTTCTTC.

The chain carries TRBV11-2 and TRBJ1-6; 9 positions agree with TRBD1. V gave up 2 bases and J gave up 2 bases; unmatched junction bases: 7. The CDR3 extends over 18 amino acids. Germline assignment: CDR1 SGHAT and CDR2 FQNNGV. The CDR3 DNA is TGTGCCAGCAGCTTACCCGACAGGGGGTCTGCCTATAATTCACCCCTCCACTTT. This codes for CASSLPDRGSAYNSPLHF.

The CDR3, as DNA: TGTGCTAGTGGTTTATGGGGGCGGGGAGGCCAAGAGACCCAGTACTTC. It is translated as CASGLWGRGGQETQYF. V usage is TRBV12-5 and J usage is TRBJ2-5; perhaps D is TRBD1 or TRBD2 (6 bases each). This CDR3 has 16 residues. CDR1 is LGHNT, CDR2 FRNRAP, per germline. V shed 3 bases and J shed 1 base, with 15 bases lying between them.

This chain connects TRBV6-5 to TRBJ2-1; D is perhaps TRBD2 (5 bases). From germline, CDR1 is MNHEY and CDR2 SVGAGI. Trimming pared 2 bases from V and 7 bases from J, leaving 18 bases between. The CDR3 sequence is 16 residues long. The CDR3 loop is CASSYGRTPRRNEQFF. The CDR3 region has the DNA TGTGCCAGCAGTTACGGAAGGACTCCACGCAGGAATGAGCAGTTCTTC.

The V and J genes are TRBV30 and TRBJ2-1; possibly TRBD1 for D (6 bases). CDR1 and CDR2 from the germline V gene are GTSNPN and SVGIG (reference sequence). CDR3 length equals 15 residues. Trimming removed 0 bases at V and 0 bases at J, with 9 bases between. The CDR3 DNA follows: TGTGCCTGGAGTGTACAGGGCAGCTCCTACAATGAGCAGTTCTTC. Amino acid sequence: CAWSVQGSSYNEQFF.

This clone showed up just a few times. This rearrangement joins TRBV6-5 to TRBJ2-2; 9 bases are a match to TRBD1. Losses at the gene ends were 2 bases for V and 5 bases for J; bases not matched to a gene: 3. Germline V gene data show CDR1 as MNHEY and CDR2 as SVGAGI. The CDR3 is 15 residues long. The CDR3 DNA reads TGTGCCAGCAGTTACGACAGGGGGGGGACCGGGGAGCTGTTTTTT. It codes for CASSYDRGGTGELFF.

The rearrangement uses TRBV2 and TRBJ2-5; D gene unclear. Germline loops: CDR1 SNHLY, CDR2 FYNNEI. V was shortened by 2 bases and J by 7 bases, with 11 bases between the two germline ends. This CDR3 spans 13 amino acids. The DNA of the CDR3 is TGTGCCAGCAGTGAACGAAGGTATTCGACCCAGTACTTC. It is translated as CASSERRYSTQYF.

V gene TRBV27 combines with J gene TRBJ2-1, with D unclear. Per the germline V gene, CDR1 is MNHEY and CDR2 is SMNVEV (reference sequence). The CDR3 is 12 residues long. Trimming cost V 6 bases and J 3 bases, with 6 bases left between them. CDR3 nucleotide sequence: TGTGCCAGCAGGCGATACTACAATGAGCAGTTCTTC. Its protein product is CASRRYYNEQFF.

The CDR3 DNA is TGTGCCAGCTCAACAGGGATGATGTCCTACGAGCAGTACTTC. This gives the protein CASSTGMMSYEQYF. The gene calls are TRBV19 and TRBJ2-7, with D perhaps TRBD1 (6 bases). The CDR3 loop spans 14 amino acids. In germline, CDR1 is LNHDA, CDR2 SQIVND (reference sequence). The ends were cut back, 9 bases at V and 1 base at J, with 16 bases in the middle.

This sequence joins TRBV6-4 and TRBJ1-1; D is undetermined. The CDR3 sequence is 13 residues long. V lost 5 bases, J lost 2 bases, and 9 bases lay in between. Germline values: CDR1 MRHNA, CDR2 SNTAGT. The CDR3 DNA follows: TGTGCCAGCAGTACCGAGGTAAACACTGAAGCTTTCTTT. Its protein product is CASSTEVNTEAFF.

This clone was detected only once. The chain couples TRBV6-5 to TRBJ2-2; D is undetermined. CDR1 MNHEY and CDR2 SVGAGI come from the germline V gene. This CDR3 comprises 13 residues. With 6 bases removed from V and 0 bases from J, the gap between germline ends came to 5 bases. CDR3 coding DNA: TGTGCCAGCAGCTCCTCGAACACCGGGGAGCTGTTTTTT. This translates into CASSSSNTGELFF.

The J gene is TRBJ1-5, the V gene TRBV30; possible D gene TRBD1, 5 bases. Trimming took 2 bases from V and 4 from J, leaving 9 bases between them. This CDR3 contains 13 residues. CDR1 GTSNPN and CDR2 SVGIG come from the germline V gene (reference sequence). CDR3 protein: CAWSLAGNQPQHF. The CDR3 DNA sequence: TGTGCCTGGAGTTTGGCAGGGAATCAGCCCCAGCATTTT.